This passage covers 6 T cell receptor beta chains from one sample sequenced in a study of spatial heterogeneity in lung cancer. TCRdb re-called the 5' RACE reads through MiXCR, storing one row per CDR3 protein. Found here are tens of thousands of distinct CDR3 sequences, about 20% of them singletons; the top ten hold roughly 6.2%. Time point specified: sample taken at primary tumor resection. Unsorted whole RNA of tumor, nontumor lung or frozen PBMC was sequenced. The source was PBMCs, collected at surgery. The receptors come from a male donor with early-stage non-small cell lung cancer.

This clonotype has just a few counts. CDR3 sequence reads: CASSLGWAQETQYF. The CDR3 bases are TGTGCCAGCAGCTTGGGATGGGCCCAAGAGACCCAGTACTTC. The chain carries TRBV5-5 and TRBJ2-5; D call uncertain. Germline CDR1 SGHKS, CDR2 YYEKEE (reference sequence). Trimming took off 0 bases at V and 1 base at J, with 7 bases between the two ends. This CDR3 is 14 amino acids long.

The J gene is TRBJ1-5, the V gene TRBV19, with TRBD1 identical over 8 bases. Germline CDR1 LNHDA, CDR2 SQIVND (reference sequence). Germline trimming cut 8 bases from V and 4 bases from J; bases unmatched to any gene: 10. This CDR3 is built from 15 residues. The CDR3 sequence is CASLRQGRGNQPQHF. The CDR3 DNA reads as TGTGCCAGTCTGCGACAGGGGCGAGGAAATCAGCCCCAGCATTTT.

This clonotype was found once. The gene calls are TRBV29-1 and TRBJ2-7; the match to TRBD1 covers 9 bases. In germline, CDR1 is SQVTM, CDR2 ANQGSEA. V lost 3 bases to trimming and J lost 9 bases; unmatched junction nucleotides: 12. The CDR3 spans 14 residues. CDR3 bases: TGCAGCGTTGAGGGAGGACAGGGGAGAAGCGGGCAGTACTTC. Translating gives CSVEGGQGRSGQYF.

This clonotype was seen at least ten times. This chain uses TRBV7-9 with TRBJ2-5, with 8 bases aligning to TRBD2. J lost 4 bases, V lost 2 bases, and 0 bases had no gene match. CDR3 length equals 13 residues. The germline V gene has CDR1 SEHNR and CDR2 FQNEAQ (reference sequence). In DNA, the CDR3 is TGTGCCAGCAGCTTACTAGCGGGAGAGACCCAGTACTTC. This encodes CASSLLAGETQYF.

The chain employs TRBV20-1 and TRBJ2-1, with 9 bases matching TRBD2. The germline gives CDR1 DFQATT, CDR2 SNEGSKA (reference sequence). Losses at the gene ends were 0 bases for V and 8 bases for J; bases not matched to a gene: 8. CDR3 length equals 15 residues. The CDR3: CSARDRRGGLDEQFF. The CDR3 DNA sequence: TGCAGTGCTAGAGATCGGCGGGGGGGCCTGGATGAGCAGTTCTTC.

The table lists this clonotype with a few counts. The chain uses TRBV5-1 and TRBJ1-2; 10 bases are a match to TRBD1. Germline lookup yields CDR1 SGHRS and CDR2 YFSETQ. The length of the CDR3 is 14 residues. J gave up 6 bases and V 0 bases, and 2 bases lay outside the gene matches. CDR3 coding DNA: TGCGCCAGCAGCTTGGCGGGACAGGGGAATGGCTACACCTTC. Translating gives CASSLAGQGNGYTF.